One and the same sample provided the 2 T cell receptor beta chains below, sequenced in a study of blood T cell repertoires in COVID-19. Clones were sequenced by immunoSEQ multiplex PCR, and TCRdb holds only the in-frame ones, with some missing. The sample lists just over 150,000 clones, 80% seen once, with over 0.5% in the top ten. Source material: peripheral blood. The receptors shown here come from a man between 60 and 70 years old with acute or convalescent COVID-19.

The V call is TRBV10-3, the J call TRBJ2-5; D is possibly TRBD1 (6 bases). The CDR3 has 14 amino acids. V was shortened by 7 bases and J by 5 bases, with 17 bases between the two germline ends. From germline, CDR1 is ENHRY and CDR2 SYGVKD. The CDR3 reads CAIKAGDGGETQYF. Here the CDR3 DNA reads TGTGCCATCAAGGCAGGGGACGGTGGGGAGACCCAGTACTTC.

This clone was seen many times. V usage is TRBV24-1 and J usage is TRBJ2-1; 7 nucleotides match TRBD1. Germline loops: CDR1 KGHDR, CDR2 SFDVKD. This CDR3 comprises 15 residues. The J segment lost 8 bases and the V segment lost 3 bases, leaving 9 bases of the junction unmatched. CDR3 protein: CATSDREGASDEQFF. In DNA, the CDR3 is TGTGCCACCAGTGATCGTGAGGGGGCCTCGGATGAGCAGTTCTTC.